These 7 T cell receptor beta chains share one sample of origin, sequenced in a study of breast tumors, draining lymph nodes, adjacent tissues. MiXCR, run by TCRdb on the multiplex PCR reads, gives a single entry per CDR3 protein. The table shows about 120,000 distinct CDR3 sequences, with 15% to 20% occurring only once. Samples came from axillary lymph nodes draining the breast cancer. Sequencing was done on a sample of axillary lymph node tissue. All receptors derive from a female donor with breast cancer. Some clones in this sample may be carry-over from other donors' samples.

In its sample, this clonotype was seen many times. The rearrangement joins TRBV6-6 to TRBJ1-4; no definite D call. Trimming removed 0 bases at V and 4 bases at J, with 6 bases between. The CDR3 covers 14 residues. Per germline, CDR1 MNHNY and CDR2 SVGAGI (reference sequence). CDR3 sequence: CASSYSDLNEKLFF. DNA for the CDR3: TGTGCCAGCAGTTACTCGGACCTTAATGAAAAACTGTTTTTT.

The chain couples TRBV28 to TRBJ2-6; perhaps D is TRBD1 or TRBD2 (6 bases each). From germline, CDR1 is MDHEN and CDR2 SYDVKM. The V gene lost 2 bases and the J gene lost 1 base, with 12 bases spanning the gap. This CDR3 contains 17 residues. DNA of the CDR3: TGTGCCAGCAGTTTAAAGCAGGGGAGGTCTGGGGCCAACGTCCTGACTTTC. It is translated as CASSLKQGRSGANVLTF.

At least ten counts were recorded for this clonotype. In DNA form, the CDR3 reads TGTGCCACCAGTGAGGACAGGGGCAGAATTCAAGAGACCCAGTACTTC. Translation: CATSEDRGRIQETQYF. V usage is TRBV24-1 and J usage is TRBJ2-5; TRBD1 agrees at 9 bases. The germline V gene has CDR1 KGHDR and CDR2 SFDVKD. V shed 4 bases, J shed 2 bases, and the junction held 7 bases outside the gene matches. CDR3 length: 16 amino acids.

A word on this clonotype: Mismatch with germline at one junction end may stem from a read error. This rearrangement joins TRBV15 to TRBJ2-7, with 8 bases that match TRBD1. Germline assignment: CDR1 LNHNV and CDR2 YYDKDF (reference sequence). This CDR3 contains 15 residues. The CDR3 region is CATSRGGTGVYEQCF. The CDR3 DNA reads as TGTGCCACCAGCAGAGGGGGGACAGGTGTTTACGAGCAGTGCTTC. The full variable domain, completed using reference TRBV15 and TRBJ2-7, is DAMVIQNPRYQVTQFGKPVTLSCSQTLNHNVMYWYQQKSSQAPKLLFHYYDKDFNNEADTPDNFQSRRPNTSFCFLDIRSPGLGDTAMYLCATSRGGTGVYEQCFGPGTRLTVT.

This clonotype was seen a few times. The chain is built from TRBV5-6 and TRBJ2-4, with D possibly called TRBD1 or TRBD2 (5 bases each). CDR1 and CDR2 from the germline V gene are SGHDT and YYEEEE. CDR3 size: 15 residues. V lost 1 base to trimming and J lost 3 bases, with 11 bases between them. CDR3 DNA: TGTGCCAGCAGCTTGAGGGGAGTATACAAAAACATTCAGTACTTC. Translating gives CASSLRGVYKNIQYF. Supplemented by reference TRBV5-6 and TRBJ2-4, the full variable domain reads DAGVTQSPTHLIKTRGQQVTLRCSPKSGHDTVSWYQQALGQGPQFIFQYYEEEERQRGNFPDRFSGHQFPNYSSELNVNALLLGDSALYLCASSLRGVYKNIQYFGAGTRLSVL.

Concerning this clonotype itself: A much larger clone is a single base away; this may be a read error. Lacking the conserved final phenylalanine or tryptophan, this CDR3 likely reflects a read error. The V and J genes are TRBV5-5 and TRBJ2-3, with D perhaps given as TRBD1 or TRBD2 (6 bases each). This CDR3 region has 13 residues. CDR1 SGHKS and CDR2 YYEKEE come from the germline V gene (reference sequence). Trimming took off 7 bases at V and 1 base at J, with 10 bases between the two ends. The CDR3 loop is CASGGRGTDTQYL. Written as DNA, the CDR3 is TGTGCCAGCGGGGGGCGGGGCACAGATACGCAGTATTTA.

Notes on this clonotype: A single base separates this from a much larger clone, so it may be a read error. This sequence joins TRBV20-1 and TRBJ1-4; D is perhaps TRBD1 (6 bases). CDR1 and CDR2 from the germline V gene are DFQATT and SNEGSKA (reference sequence). The CDR3 has 14 residues. The CDR3 loop reads CSAIGGPTNEELFF. CDR3 nucleotide sequence: TGCAGTGCTATTGGGGGCCCAACTAATGAAGAACTGTTTTTT.